This TCR beta chain was recovered during a study of shared clonotypes between healthy human individuals. Produced via immunoSEQ multiplex PCR; TCRdb's table is partial and in-frame only. The sample lists hundreds of thousands of clones, 60% to 80% occurring once. In this sample, this clone turned up a few times. Germline CDR1 reads MNHEY; CDR2 reads SVGAGI. The ends were cut back, 6 bases at V and 1 base at J, with 10 bases in the middle. The CDR3 extends over 14 amino acids. The chain recombines TRBV6-5 with TRBJ1-3; tentative D call: TRBD1 (6 bases). Source material: memory CD4+ T cells sorted from blood. Subset here: CD45RA-negative fraction. The TCR originated in a woman aged 25 to 45 in good health. CDR3 loop: CASRSDRSGNTIYF. The CDR3 DNA is TGTGCCAGCAGGAGCGACAGGTCTGGAAACACCATATATTTT.